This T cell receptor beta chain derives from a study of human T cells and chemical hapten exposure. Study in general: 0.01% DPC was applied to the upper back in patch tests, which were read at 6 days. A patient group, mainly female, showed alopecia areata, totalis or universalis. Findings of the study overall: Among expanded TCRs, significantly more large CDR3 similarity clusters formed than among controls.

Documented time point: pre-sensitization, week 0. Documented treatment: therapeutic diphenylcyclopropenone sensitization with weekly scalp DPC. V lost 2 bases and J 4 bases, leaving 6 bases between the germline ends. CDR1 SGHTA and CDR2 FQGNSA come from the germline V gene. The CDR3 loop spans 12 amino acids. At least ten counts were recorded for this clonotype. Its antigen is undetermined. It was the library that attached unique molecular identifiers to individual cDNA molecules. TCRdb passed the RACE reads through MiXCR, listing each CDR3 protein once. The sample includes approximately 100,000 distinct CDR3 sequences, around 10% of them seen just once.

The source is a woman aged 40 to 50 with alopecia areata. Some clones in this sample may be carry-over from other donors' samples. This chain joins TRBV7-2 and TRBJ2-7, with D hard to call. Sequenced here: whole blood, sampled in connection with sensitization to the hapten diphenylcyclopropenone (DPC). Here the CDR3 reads CASSLSQYEQYF. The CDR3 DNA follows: TGTGCCAGCAGCTTAAGCCAGTACGAGCAGTACTTC.